The TCR beta chain described here comes from a study of T cell responses to AZD1222 COVID-19 vaccine. The study, taken as a whole, reports: Reportedly, close to half of spike-specific TCRs are directed against unmutated variant regions.

This CDR3 is 14 amino acids long. CDR1 KGHSH and CDR2 LQKENI come from the germline V gene. V gave up 3 bases and J gave up 1 base, with 7 bases separating them. The table lists this clone with a count of one. Its antigen remains unknown. Libraries were prepared by immunoSEQ multiplex PCR; TCRdb keeps only in-frame clonotypes and omits some of them. Of 130,000 to 150,000 clones in the sample, 88% are singletons; the top ten hold over 13%. The specimen was peripheral blood, collected on day 0 of AZD1222 vaccination. The J gene is TRBJ1-5, the V gene TRBV18; no clear D. The receptor was isolated from an adult in good health. CDR3 sequence: CASSPLGSNQPQHF. The DNA of the CDR3 is TGTGCCAGCTCACCCCTCGGGAGCAATCAGCCCCAGCATTTT.